These 2 T cell receptor beta chains originate from one sample sequenced in a study of CD8+ T cells in alopecia areata. Treatment reported: oral pan-JAK inhibitor, 5-10 mg twice daily. RNA was extracted and reverse transcribed into cDNA as the sequencing template. The protocol was immunoSEQ multiplex PCR, while the TCRdb copy is restricted to in-frame clones and leaves out a portion. The sample contains about 140,000 clones, about 59% of which appear only once. The sequences come from CD8+ T cells sorted from blood, collected at week 4, from a patient treated with tofacitinib. Source of these receptors: a human donor with alopecia areata.

The chain has TRBV27 and TRBJ1-5, with 7 bases matching TRBD1. The CDR3 runs 14 residues. Germline trimming cut 6 bases from V and 7 bases from J; bases unmatched to any gene: 9. Germline V gives CDR1 MNHEY, CDR2 SMNVEV (reference sequence). CDR3 bases: TGTGCCAGCAGGATGACAGGGTCTGGCCAGCCCCAGCATTTT. Its protein product is CASRMTGSGQPQHF.

This chain uses TRBV6-6 with TRBJ2-2; no clear D. The CDR3 runs 11 residues. The V end was cut by 3 bases, the J end by 7 bases, with 3 bases between. Germline CDR1 and CDR2: MNHNY and SVGAGI (reference sequence). The chain's CDR3 is CASSYLGELFF. The CDR3 DNA reads as TGTGCCAGCAGTTATCTCGGGGAGCTGTTTTTT.